The 28 T cell receptor beta chains below come from one sample, sequenced in a study of post-analysis software for immune sequencing data. General study points: A handful of TRBV segments occurring more often in patients than controls included TRBV5-6, TRBV5-1 and TRBV20-1.

Researchers reported that TCR beta cDNA libraries carried unique molecular identifiers. TCRdb fed the PCR reads into MiXCR, producing one record per CDR3 protein. The sample consists of about 820,000 distinct CDR3 sequences, about 57% of them appearing once. No antigen has been assigned to these receptors. Sequencing input: blood. All receptors derive from a girl aged 10-17 years with multiple sclerosis.

This clonotype has ten or more counts. V and J are TRBV7-2 and TRBJ2-3; TRBD2 is a possible D gene (7 bases). The CDR3 consists of 15 residues. V dropped 0 bases and J dropped 3 bases, with 10 bases sitting between them. Germline CDR1 and CDR2: SGHTA and FQGNSA. CDR3 in DNA: TGTGCCAGCAGCTTAGCGGGGGGGCGGACAGATACGCAGTATTTT. Protein: CASSLAGGRTDTQYF. Full variable domain (remainder filled in from reference TRBV7-2 and TRBJ2-3): GAGVSQSPSNKVTEKGKDVELRCDPISGHTALYWYRQSLGQGLEFLIYFQGNSAPDKSGLPSDRFSAERTGGSVSTLTIQRTQQEDSAVYLCASSLAGGRTDTQYFGPGTRLTVL.

The rearrangement joins TRBV5-6 to TRBJ2-1; D gene uncertain. V lost 3 bases to trimming and J lost 6 bases, with 7 bases between them. The CDR3 consists of 12 residues. The V gene's germline CDR1 is SGHDT and CDR2 YYEEEE. The CDR3 coding sequence is TGTGCCAGCAGCTCACAGTCCAATGAGCAGTTCTTC. The encoded protein is CASSSQSNEQFF.

This clonotype was seen more than once but under ten times. The chain joins TRBV29-1 to TRBJ1-2; no firm D call. This CDR3 region has 13 residues. The germline CDR1 and CDR2 sequences are SQVTM and ANQGSEA. V lost 4 bases and J 7 bases, leaving 16 bases between the germline ends. The CDR3 DNA reads as TGCAGCGTTGCCGGGGTCTGGTCAGTTGGCTACACCTTC. The encoded protein is CSVAGVWSVGYTF.

In its sample, this clonotype was seen many times. The CDR3 bases are TGTGCCAGCAGCCCGGGACAGGGGTCCTATGGCTACACCTTC. This gives the protein CASSPGQGSYGYTF. The rearrangement joins TRBV12-3 or TRBV12-4 to TRBJ1-2; 10 bases align to TRBD1. The CDR3 consists of 14 residues. The V segment lost 6 bases and the J segment 4 bases; nucleotides outside the gene matches: 5.

The V gene is TRBV4-1, the J gene TRBJ2-7; D is unresolved. Germline V gives CDR1 MGHRA, CDR2 YSYEKL. V gave up 4 bases and J gave up 3 bases, with 13 bases separating them. The CDR3 covers 14 residues. CDR3 DNA: TGCGCCAGCAGCCCTCAGATTAGTGACTACGAGCAGTACTTC. Protein: CASSPQISDYEQYF.

This clonotype showed up just a few times. Mismatch with germline at one junction end may stem from a read error. The genes are TRBV7-7 and TRBJ2-1, with 11 bases lining up with TRBD2. The CDR3 sequence is 17 residues long. From germline, CDR1 is SSHAT and CDR2 FNYEAQ (reference sequence). The CDR3 protein is CASSHGTSGSSYNEQFF. The CDR3 nucleotides read TGTGCTAGCAGCCATGGGACTAGCGGAAGCTCCTACAATGAGCAGTTCTTC.

This chain uses TRBV20-1 with TRBJ2-7, with D hard to call. The ends were cut back, 0 bases at V and 2 bases at J, with 14 bases in the middle. The germline CDR1 and CDR2 sequences are DFQATT and SNEGSKA (reference sequence). The CDR3 loop spans 15 amino acids. As DNA, the CDR3 is TGCAGTGCTAGAGAAATCCTCCTGGGGACCTACGAGCAGTACTTC. Amino acid sequence: CSAREILLGTYEQYF.

The genes are TRBV7-9 and TRBJ2-3; no definite D call. V shed 10 bases and J shed 6 bases, with 11 bases lying between them. CDR3 size: 11 residues. Germline CDR1 and CDR2: SEHNR and FQNEAQ (reference sequence). CDR3 protein: CANEPGDTQYF. The CDR3 nucleotides are TGTGCCAACGAACCTGGGGATACGCAGTATTTT.

This chain uses TRBV12-3 or TRBV12-4 with TRBJ2-1, with TRBD2 matching over 11 bases. CDR3 length: 15 residues. Trimming took 6 bases from V and 9 from J; bases not matched to a gene: 10. The CDR3 loop reads CASRPTSGRAAEQFF. Here the CDR3 DNA reads TGTGCCAGCAGGCCTACTAGCGGGAGAGCTGCTGAGCAGTTCTTC.

V gene TRBV6-6 combines with J gene TRBJ2-1; 12 bases are shared with TRBD2. Matching the DNA end better, TRBJ2-7 makes the J call doubtful. Germline values: CDR1 MNHNY, CDR2 SVGAGI (reference sequence). The CDR3 sequence is 15 residues long. CDR3 in DNA: TGTGCCAGCAGTTTACTAGCGGGGGGAAGGAATGAGCAGTACTTC. Translated, it gives CASSLLAGGRNEQYF.

This clonotype was seen only a few times. The chain has TRBV24-1 and TRBJ1-4; the D is unclear. CDR1 and CDR2 (germline): KGHDR, SFDVKD. This CDR3 comprises 13 residues. V lost 0 bases and J lost 7, with 5 bases in between. As DNA, the CDR3 is TGTGCCACCAGTGATTTGGGAGCTGAAAAACTGTTTTTT. Translating gives CATSDLGAEKLFF.

The chain is built from TRBV4-1 and TRBJ1-5; D remains unclear. The CDR3 is made up of 18 amino acids. Trimming shortened V by 1 base and J by 0 bases, and 16 bases separated the two germline ends. CDR1 MGHRA and CDR2 YSYEKL come from the germline V gene. In DNA form, the CDR3 reads TGCGCCAGCAGCCAAGGTATAACTCAGCGGAATAGCAATCAGCCCCAGCATTTT. Residues: CASSQGITQRNSNQPQHF.

The V call is TRBV6-5, the J call TRBJ2-3; 13 bases align to TRBD2. CDR1 is MNHEY and CDR2 is SVGAGI in the germline V gene. Trimming at V came to 2 bases and at J to 6 bases, leaving 14 bases not matched to a gene. The CDR3 has 19 residues. DNA for the CDR3: TGTGCCAGCAGTTACCATCGCCGGACTAGCGGGAGAGGCGGGGATACGCAGTATTTT. Amino acid sequence: CASSYHRRTSGRGGDTQYF.

The chain is built from TRBV29-1 and TRBJ2-1, with 9 bases fitting TRBD2. In germline, CDR1 is SQVTM, CDR2 ANQGSEA. CDR3 size: 14 residues. The J segment lost 9 bases and the V segment lost 0 bases, leaving 6 bases of the junction unmatched. In DNA, the CDR3 is TGCAGCGTTGAAGAGCGCCTAGCGGGGAGTGAGCAGTTCTTC. This encodes CSVEERLAGSEQFF.

This clonotype was seen only a few times. This chain's CDR3 is CASSSPYRQPYEQYF. In DNA, the CDR3 is TGTGCCAGCAGTTCCCCCTACCGACAACCCTACGAGCAGTACTTC. V usage is TRBV12-3 or TRBV12-4 and J usage is TRBJ2-7; D remains ambiguous. The CDR3 is 15 amino acids. V lost 4 bases and J lost 2, with 15 bases in between.

The rearrangement joins TRBV5-1 to TRBJ2-5; D is possibly TRBD1 or TRBD2 (5 bases each). V dropped 3 bases and J dropped 5 bases, with 14 bases sitting between them. The CDR3 extends over 14 amino acids. Per the germline V gene, CDR1 is SGHRS and CDR2 is YFSETQ. The CDR3 DNA sequence: TGCGCCAGCAGCTGGCAGGGCTGGGGGGAGACCCAGTACTTC. It codes for CASSWQGWGETQYF. Combining the CDR3 with reference TRBV5-1 and TRBJ2-5 gives the whole variable domain KAGVTQTPRYLIKTRGQQVTLSCSPISGHRSVSWYQQTPGQGLQFLFEYFSETQRNKGNFPGRFSGRQFSNSRSEMNVSTLELGDSALYLCASSWQGWGETQYFGPGTRLLVL.

This chain uses TRBV6-2 or TRBV6-3 with TRBJ2-2; D is unclear. Germline V CDR1 and CDR2: MNHEY, SVGEGT. Trimming cost V 5 bases and J 7 bases, with 11 bases left between them. The CDR3 is 13 residues long. CDR3 in DNA: TGTGCCAGCAGTACAATGGGGAACGGGGAGCTGTTTTTT. This sequence encodes CASSTMGNGELFF.

This chain connects TRBV7-3 to TRBJ1-1; 8 bases map to TRBD1. The junction had 3 bases not matched to a gene; V was cut back by 2 bases and J by 4 bases. Germline V gene sequence: CDR1 SGHTA, CDR2 FQGTGA. This CDR3 has 14 amino acids. The CDR3, as DNA: TGTGCCAGCAGCTTACAGGGGGCGAGCACTGAAGCTTTCTTT. This translates into CASSLQGASTEAFF.

This clonotype occurred a few times. The V and J genes are TRBV6-1 and TRBJ1-5; D unclear. Trimming cost V 1 base and J 0 bases, with 7 bases left between them. Germline CDR1 reads MNHNS; CDR2 reads SASEGT. This CDR3 has 15 residues. CDR3 sequence (DNA): TGTGCCAGCAGTGAAGACGGTTATAGCAATCAGCCCCAGCATTTT. Protein sequence: CASSEDGYSNQPQHF.

V usage is TRBV5-1 and J usage is TRBJ2-7; 9 bases agree with TRBD2. With 0 bases clipped from V and 4 bases from J, the junction kept 5 bases outside the gene matches. Per germline, CDR1 SGHRS and CDR2 YFSETQ. This CDR3 is 15 amino acids long. The CDR3 spells CASSLEAGGLYEQYF. The CDR3 DNA follows: TGCGCCAGCAGCTTGGAAGCGGGGGGACTTTACGAGCAGTACTTC. The variable domain in full, completed from reference TRBV5-1 and TRBJ2-7, reads KAGVTQTPRYLIKTRGQQVTLSCSPISGHRSVSWYQQTPGQGLQFLFEYFSETQRNKGNFPGRFSGRQFSNSRSEMNVSTLELGDSALYLCASSLEAGGLYEQYFGPGTRLTVT.

The chain uses TRBV14 and TRBJ2-4; D unclear. The J call may be mistaken, given a closer DNA end match to TRBJ2-7. CDR3 size: 14 residues. Germline V gene sequence: CDR1 SGHDN, CDR2 FVKESK. CDR3 sequence (DNA): TGTGCCAGCAGCCAAGTCTCCTCGCTCTACGAGCAGTACTTC. Protein product: CASSQVSSLYEQYF.

The chain joins TRBV11-3 to TRBJ2-5; 10 bases match TRBD1. The end of the DNA is better explained by TRBJ2-7, so the J call may be wrong. This CDR3 comprises 15 residues. Per the germline V gene, CDR1 is SGHNT and CDR2 is YENEEA. Here the CDR3 reads CASSLAGTGANEQYF. CDR3 DNA: TGTGCCAGCAGCTTAGCCGGGACAGGGGCCAACGAGCAGTACTTC.

The V and J genes are TRBV11-2 and TRBJ1-5; 10 nucleotides align to TRBD1. CDR1 and CDR2 (germline): SGHAT, FQNNGV. Trimming at V came to 5 bases and at J to 5 bases, leaving 6 bases not matched to a gene. The CDR3 totals 15 residues. The CDR3 is CASSPGQGVDQPQHF. The CDR3, as DNA: TGTGCCAGCAGCCCCGGACAGGGGGTGGATCAGCCCCAGCATTTT.

J is TRBJ2-5 and V is TRBV7-3; possible D gene TRBD1, 6 bases. The CDR3 extends over 15 amino acids. Germline assignment: CDR1 SGHTA and CDR2 FQGTGA. The V gene lost 1 base and the J gene lost 1 base, with 10 bases spanning the gap. The CDR3 loop reads CASSLMGHPQETQYF. CDR3 coding DNA: TGTGCCAGCAGCTTAATGGGACATCCCCAAGAGACCCAGTACTTC.

This sequence joins TRBV12-3 or TRBV12-4 and TRBJ1-3, with TRBD1 matching 8 bases. Germline trimming cut 6 bases from V and 4 bases from J; bases unmatched to any gene: 5. The length of the CDR3 is 14 residues. The CDR3 DNA follows: TGTGCCAGCAGGTTCAGGGGGCCGGGAAACACCATATATTTT. Residues: CASRFRGPGNTIYF.

The V gene is TRBV20-1, the J gene TRBJ1-2, with a possible D match to TRBD1 (5 bases). This CDR3 is 15 amino acids long. The ends were cut back, 1 base at V and 0 bases at J, with 12 bases in the middle. Germline CDR1 reads DFQATT; CDR2 reads SNEGSKA (reference sequence). The CDR3 DNA is TGCAGTGCTAGAGGCCTCAGGGACCCTAACTATGGCTACACCTTC. It is translated as CSARGLRDPNYGYTF.

The rearrangement joins TRBV5-1 to TRBJ2-5, with D possibly TRBD1 on 5 matching bases. The CDR3 totals 14 residues. Deletions cut 0 bases from V and 1 base from J, with 7 bases between. The germline gives CDR1 SGHRS, CDR2 YFSETQ. CDR3 residues: CASSLGTTQETQYF. The DNA for the CDR3 is TGCGCCAGCAGCTTGGGGACAACCCAAGAGACCCAGTACTTC.

This clonotype was seen only once. The rearrangement links TRBV6-6 to TRBJ2-7; D may be TRBD1 (5 bases). Germline V gene sequence: CDR1 MNHNY, CDR2 SVGAGI (reference sequence). V lost 4 bases, J lost 1 base, and 11 bases lay in between. The CDR3 loop spans 14 amino acids. The CDR3 DNA is TGTGCCAGCAGTTTCCGACAGATTTCCTACGAGCAGTACTTC. It encodes CASSFRQISYEQYF.